A single sample gave rise to the 27 T cell receptor beta chains below, sequenced in a study of blood T cell repertoires in COVID-19. TCRdb's table, derived via immunoSEQ multiplex PCR, lists solely in-frame clones and lacks some. Of approximately 350,000 clones in the sample, roughly 90% were seen once. Sample: peripheral blood. These receptors came from a woman in her thirties with COVID-19, enrolled during active disease.

The chain carries TRBV7-9 and TRBJ2-6, with D maybe TRBD2 (6 bases). This CDR3 region has 17 residues. Trimming took off 5 bases at V and 1 base at J, with 15 bases between the two ends. Germline CDR1 and CDR2: SEHNR and FQNEAQ (reference sequence). As DNA, the CDR3 is TGTGCCAGCAGCCCGCCGGGAGACAGATCTGGGGCCAACGTCCTGACTTTC. Translated, it gives CASSPPGDRSGANVLTF.

The chain carries TRBV6-5 and TRBJ2-5; TRBD1 might be the D (5 bases). With 5 bases removed from V and 2 bases from J, the gap between germline ends came to 12 bases. CDR3 length: 14 residues. CDR1 and CDR2 (germline): MNHEY, SVGAGI. The CDR3: CASSRLGLQETQYF. In DNA, the CDR3 is TGTGCCAGCAGTCGCCTGGGGCTTCAAGAGACCCAGTACTTC.

The V call is TRBV28, the J call TRBJ1-5; tentative D call: TRBD1 (5 bases). The CDR3 totals 15 residues. The germline CDR1 and CDR2 sequences are MDHEN and SYDVKM. V gave up 5 bases and J gave up 3 bases, with 14 bases separating them. CDR3 loop: CASSPPFGANQPQHF. The CDR3 DNA reads TGTGCCAGCAGTCCCCCATTTGGGGCCAATCAGCCCCAGCATTTT.

V gene TRBV7-9 combines with J gene TRBJ2-1; possibly TRBD2 for D (6 bases). The CDR3 totals 16 residues. From germline, CDR1 is SEHNR and CDR2 FQNEAQ (reference sequence). V lost 5 bases to trimming and J lost 2 bases, with 16 bases between them. The CDR3 protein is CASSPNAGGTYNEQFF. CDR3 nucleotides: TGTGCCAGCAGCCCCAACGCTGGCGGGACCTACAATGAGCAGTTCTTC. The entire variable domain, with the rest obtained from reference TRBV7-9 and TRBJ2-1, is as follows: DTGVSQNPRHKITKRGQNVTFRCDPISEHNRLYWYRQTLGQGPEFLTYFQNEAQLEKSRLLSDRFSAERPKGSFSTLEIQRTEQGDSAMYLCASSPNAGGTYNEQFFGPGTRLTVL.

This rearrangement joins TRBV6-5 to TRBJ1-1; possibly TRBD1 for D (6 bases). The germline gives CDR1 MNHEY, CDR2 SVGAGI. Trimming removed 6 bases at V and 9 bases at J, with 20 bases between. The CDR3 has 14 amino acids. The CDR3 spells CASSPLTRGQKAFF. The CDR3 nucleotides are TGTGCCAGCAGCCCGCTTACCCGTGGACAGAAAGCTTTCTTT.

This clone showed up just a few times. This rearrangement joins TRBV30 to TRBJ1-5, with a weak D call TRBD1 (6 bases). Trimming left V 5 bases short and J 3 bases short, with 14 bases between. Per germline, CDR1 GTSNPN and CDR2 SVGIG (reference sequence). The CDR3 is made up of 14 amino acids. In DNA, the CDR3 is TGTGCCTGGGCGACGGGGGGCGCCAATCAGCCCCAGCATTTT. This encodes CAWATGGANQPQHF.

This chain connects TRBV11-1 to TRBJ2-2; 12 bases line up with TRBD1. This CDR3 region has 15 residues. V lost 5 bases, J lost 4 bases, and 2 bases stayed unmatched. The germline V gene has CDR1 SGHAT and CDR2 FQDESV (reference sequence). In nucleotides, the CDR3 is TGTGCCAGCAGCCGGGACAGGGGGCTCACCGGGGAGCTGTTTTTT. The encoded protein is CASSRDRGLTGELFF.

V usage is TRBV7-2 and J usage is TRBJ1-4, with 7 bases matching TRBD1. Germline CDR1 reads SGHTA; CDR2 reads FQGNSA. The V segment lost 1 base and the J segment 8 bases; nucleotides outside the gene matches: 7. The CDR3 has 15 residues. CDR3 nucleotide sequence: TGTGCCAGCAGCTTAGGCGACAGGGCGGGAGAAAAACTGTTTTTT. It codes for CASSLGDRAGEKLFF. Based on the CDR3 plus reference TRBV7-2 and TRBJ1-4, the full variable domain is GAGVSQSPSNKVTEKGKDVELRCDPISGHTALYWYRQSLGQGLEFLIYFQGNSAPDKSGLPSDRFSAERTGGSVSTLTIQRTQQEDSAVYLCASSLGDRAGEKLFFGSGTQLSVL.

The chain is built from TRBV3-1 (or the pseudogene TRBV3-2) and TRBJ2-1, with 7 bases aligning to TRBD1. The junction had 13 bases not matched to a gene; V was cut back by 4 bases and J by 7 bases. Germline assignment: CDR1 LGHDT and CDR2 YNNKEL (reference sequence). The CDR3 length is 16 residues. The CDR3 here is CASSPPRTARGNEQFF. CDR3 nucleotide sequence: TGTGCCAGCAGCCCCCCCAGGACCGCCAGGGGGAATGAGCAGTTCTTC.

This clone has just one count. V usage is TRBV7-9 and J usage is TRBJ2-7, with 11 bases that match TRBD2. The CDR3 extends over 13 amino acids. V gave up 3 bases and J gave up 6 bases; unmatched junction bases: 1. Germline values: CDR1 SEHNR, CDR2 FQNEAQ (reference sequence). The CDR3 bases are TGTGCCAGCAGCTTTGGGACTAGCGGCGAGCAGTACGTC. Translating gives CASSFGTSGEQYV.

The chain links TRBV12-3 or TRBV12-4 to TRBJ1-6; 8 bases are a match to TRBD1. CDR3 length: 12 amino acids. Unmatched junction bases numbered 4, after V lost 8 bases and J lost 10 bases. This CDR3 reads CASARGRSPLHF. The DNA for the CDR3 is TGTGCCAGCGCCAGGGGGCGATCACCCCTCCACTTT.

The V gene is TRBV9, the J gene TRBJ2-3; 9 bases are a match to TRBD2. The J segment lost 4 bases and the V segment lost 0 bases, leaving 6 bases of the junction unmatched. CDR3 length: 16 residues. The germline CDR1 and CDR2 sequences are SGDLS and YYNGEE. The CDR3 coding sequence is TGTGCCAGCAGCGTAGGGCTAGCGGGATTGGCAGATACGCAGTATTTT. The encoded protein is CASSVGLAGLADTQYF. The variable domain in full, completed from reference TRBV9 and TRBJ2-3, reads DSGVTQTPKHLITATGQRVTLRCSPRSGDLSVYWYQQSLDQGLQFLIQYYNGEERAKGNILERFSAQQFPDLHSELNLSSLELGDSALYFCASSVGLAGLADTQYFGPGTRLTVL.

This clone is a singleton in its sample. This chain links TRBV4-1 with TRBJ2-3, with 8 nucleotides matching TRBD2. V was clipped by 0 bases and J by 0 bases; unmatched bases: 8. Germline loops: CDR1 MGHRA, CDR2 YSYEKL. The CDR3 has 18 amino acids. CDR3 loop: CASSQERLERESTDTQYF. CDR3 DNA: TGCGCCAGCAGCCAAGAGAGGTTGGAGCGGGAGAGCACAGATACGCAGTATTTT.

The rearrangement uses TRBV5-8 and TRBJ1-5; a weak D match, TRBD1 (5 bases). The germline V gene has CDR1 SGHTS and CDR2 YDEGEE. V was cut by 1 base and J by 5 bases, with 7 bases left in between. CDR3 size: 13 residues. The CDR3 loop is CASSLWGDQPQHF. The DNA of the CDR3 is TGTGCCAGCAGCTTGTGGGGGGATCAGCCCCAGCATTTT.

This clone was detected only a few times. The chain uses TRBV9 and TRBJ1-2; D remains ambiguous. This CDR3 is built from 14 residues. Germline CDR1 and CDR2: SGDLS and YYNGEE. The germline V and J ends were trimmed by 6 bases and 2 bases, with 14 bases remaining between them. The CDR3 loop reads CASTNPPRNYGYTF. CDR3 bases: TGTGCCAGCACGAATCCTCCACGGAACTATGGCTACACCTTC.

The V call is TRBV24-1, the J call TRBJ1-1, with D tentatively TRBD1 (5 bases). V lost 7 bases and J lost 6, with 11 bases in between. The CDR3 is 12 residues long. Germline V gene sequence: CDR1 KGHDR, CDR2 SFDVKD. For the CDR3, the DNA is TGTGCCACCAGCGGGGGGGTTGCTGAAGCTTTCTTT. This translates into CATSGGVAEAFF.

This chain joins TRBV28 and TRBJ1-2; D unresolved. CDR3 length: 13 residues. The germline gives CDR1 MDHEN, CDR2 SYDVKM. Trimming pared 6 bases from V and 0 bases from J, leaving 8 bases between. In DNA, the CDR3 is TGTGCCAGCAGCCGCGGGCCTAACTATGGCTACACCTTC. It translates to CASSRGPNYGYTF.

V gene TRBV20-1 combines with J gene TRBJ1-2, with no clear D. Germline V gives CDR1 DFQATT, CDR2 SNEGSKA (reference sequence). Deletions cut 8 bases from V and 13 bases from J, with 17 bases between. The CDR3 has 10 amino acids. In DNA, the CDR3 is TGCAGTACCGAGTTACCTTCCTTCACCTTC. Translated: CSTELPSFTF.

The chain combines TRBV28 with TRBJ2-7; 7 positions agree with TRBD1. Trimming at V came to 10 bases and at J to 1 base, leaving 10 bases not matched to a gene. Per the germline V gene, CDR1 is MDHEN and CDR2 is SYDVKM. The CDR3 totals 14 residues. The CDR3 spells CAIARTGESYEQYF. CDR3 DNA sequence: TGTGCCATTGCCCGGACAGGCGAGTCCTACGAGCAGTACTTC.

The J gene is TRBJ1-4, the V gene TRBV7-2, with D unclear. This CDR3 has 16 residues. CDR1 is SGHTA, CDR2 FQGNSA, per germline. Trimming stripped 0 bases from V and 0 bases from J, with 8 bases between. The CDR3 sequence: CASSLALATTNEKLFF. The CDR3 DNA reads TGTGCCAGCAGCTTAGCTTTGGCAACAACTAATGAAAAACTGTTTTTT.

CDR3 amino acids: CASRWTSEKLFF. CDR3 nucleotide sequence: TGTGCCAGCAGGTGGACAAGCGAAAAACTGTTTTTT. The gene calls are TRBV12-3 or TRBV12-4 and TRBJ1-4; possible D gene TRBD1, 5 bases. Trimming pared 6 bases from V and 8 bases from J, leaving 10 bases between. CDR3 length: 12 residues.

This clone was picked up a small number of times. This sequence joins TRBV5-1 and TRBJ2-1, with D possibly TRBD2 on 5 matching bases. CDR3 size: 16 residues. V gave up 0 bases and J gave up 2 bases, with 12 bases separating them. The germline V gene has CDR1 SGHRS and CDR2 YFSETQ. CDR3 protein: CASSLASLAAYNEQFF. The DNA for the CDR3 is TGCGCCAGCAGCTTGGCAAGCCTAGCCGCCTACAATGAGCAGTTCTTC.

Only a few counts were recorded for this clone. This chain links TRBV6-2 or TRBV6-3 with TRBJ2-2; 14 bases are shared with TRBD2. CDR3 size: 20 residues. Germline-derived CDR1 and CDR2 are MNHEY and SVGEGT. J gave up 7 bases and V 2 bases, and 15 bases lay outside the gene matches. Here the CDR3 reads CASSYGLGMGLAGVVGELFF. The CDR3 nucleotides are TGTGCCAGCAGTTACGGACTGGGGATGGGACTAGCGGGAGTGGTCGGGGAGCTGTTTTTT.

The rearrangement uses TRBV6-4 and TRBJ2-1; the D is unclear. V gave up 0 bases and J gave up 7 bases, with 7 bases separating them. The CDR3 is made up of 13 amino acids. In germline, CDR1 is MRHNA, CDR2 SNTAGT. The CDR3 region is CASSDSAENEQFF. CDR3 nucleotides: TGTGCCAGCAGTGACTCGGCGGAGAATGAGCAGTTCTTC.

This chain joins TRBV2 and TRBJ2-2, with a weak D call TRBD2 (6 bases). CDR1 is SNHLY and CDR2 is FYNNEI in the germline V gene. Between the trimmed V and J ends, which lost 7 bases and 5 bases, there was a span of 8 bases. The CDR3 totals 12 residues. The chain's CDR3 is CASNGLTGELFF. The CDR3 region has the DNA TGTGCCAGCAATGGACTAACCGGGGAGCTGTTTTTT.

The CDR3 DNA reads TGTGCCAGCAGCCAAGAGGCGGGGGACCCATCCTACGAGCAGTACTTC. Protein product: CASSQEAGDPSYEQYF. The V gene is TRBV4-2, the J gene TRBJ2-7; the match to TRBD2 covers 7 bases. The CDR3 spans 16 residues. The V gene's germline CDR1 is LGHNA and CDR2 YNFKEQ. V shed 0 bases, J shed 1 base, and the junction held 6 bases outside the gene matches.

This chain connects TRBV5-1 to TRBJ1-2; maybe TRBD1 (5 bases). This CDR3 contains 14 residues. V lost 2 bases to trimming and J lost 1 base, with 9 bases between them. Germline V gene sequence: CDR1 SGHRS, CDR2 YFSETQ. In DNA, the CDR3 is TGCGCCAGCAGCTTCGGGGGAATTAACTATGGCTACACCTTC. This codes for CASSFGGINYGYTF.